This passage covers 15 T cell receptor beta chains from one sample sequenced in a study of blood T cell repertoires in COVID-19. Produced via immunoSEQ multiplex PCR; TCRdb's table is partial and in-frame only. The table lists some 150,000 clones, roughly 80% of them singletons, with roughly 2.3% in the top ten. Sequenced sample: peripheral blood. Source of these receptors: a man in his 70s with acute or convalescent COVID-19.

V and J are TRBV18 and TRBJ2-7, with D possibly matching TRBD2 (5 bases). Germline loops: CDR1 KGHSH, CDR2 LQKENI. The CDR3 runs to 14 residues. V was clipped by 1 base and J by 6 bases, with 13 bases between them. The CDR3 DNA sequence: TGTGCCAGCTCACCACGGACTCCGACCCGCGAGCAGTACTTC. Residues: CASSPRTPTREQYF. Supplemented by reference TRBV18 and TRBJ2-7, the full variable domain reads NAGVMQNPRHLVRRRGQEARLRCSPMKGHSHVYWYRQLPEEGLKFMVYLQKENIIDESGMPKERFSAEFPKEGPSILRIQQVVRGDSAAYFCASSPRTPTREQYFGPGTRLTVT.

This clone appeared once. This rearrangement joins TRBV6-1 to TRBJ2-3, with D possibly TRBD1 on 7 matching bases. The V end was cut by 1 base, the J end by 6 bases, with 11 bases between. The CDR3 is 14 amino acids. Looked up from germline, CDR1 is MNHNS and CDR2 is SASEGT. For the CDR3, the DNA is TGTGCCAGCAGTGAAGACAGGGGAGGTGATACGCAGTATTTT. Translated, it gives CASSEDRGGDTQYF.

In this sample, this clone turned up many times. V is TRBV9 and J is TRBJ2-2; the match to TRBD1 covers 8 bases. This CDR3 comprises 16 residues. V gave up 3 bases and J gave up 4 bases; unmatched junction bases: 8. Germline V CDR1 and CDR2: SGDLS, YYNGEE. The CDR3 DNA reads as TGTGCCAGCAGCGCAAGGACAGGGATCAGCACCGGGGAGCTGTTTTTT. Its translation is CASSARTGISTGELFF.

The rearrangement joins TRBV24-1 to TRBJ2-5; 11 bases line up with TRBD1. The V and J ends lost 2 bases and 5 bases, in that order; junction bases with no gene match: 6. Germline CDR1 is KGHDR and CDR2 is SFDVKD. This CDR3 contains 16 residues. CDR3 nucleotides: TGTGCCACCAGTGATTCCGGGACAGGGGGGTTGGAGACCCAGTACTTC. It encodes CATSDSGTGGLETQYF.

The chain uses TRBV3-1 (or the pseudogene TRBV3-2) and TRBJ2-5; 7 bases match TRBD1. CDR3 length equals 14 residues. Looked up from germline, CDR1 is LGHDT and CDR2 is YNNKEL (reference sequence). The V and J ends lost 5 bases and 2 bases, in that order; junction bases with no gene match: 5. This CDR3 is CASSTRDRQETQYF. DNA of the CDR3: TGTGCCAGCAGCACCCGGGACAGACAAGAGACCCAGTACTTC.

This clone was observed a single time. This chain connects TRBV18 to TRBJ1-1; 7 positions agree with TRBD1. The CDR3 covers 15 residues. The germline V gene has CDR1 KGHSH and CDR2 LQKENI. Losses at the gene ends were 3 bases for V and 0 bases for J; bases not matched to a gene: 4. CDR3 residues: CASSPGQPLNTEAFF. The CDR3, as DNA: TGTGCCAGCTCACCGGGACAGCCCTTGAACACTGAAGCTTTCTTT.

The chain has TRBV11-3 and TRBJ2-1; D gene ambiguous. V lost 5 bases, J lost 5 bases, and 7 bases lay in between. This CDR3 spans 12 amino acids. Per germline, CDR1 SGHNT and CDR2 YENEEA. DNA of the CDR3: TGTGCCAGCAGCCCATCCCACAATGAGCAGTTCTTC. As protein: CASSPSHNEQFF. Based on the CDR3 plus reference TRBV11-3 and TRBJ2-1, the full variable domain is EAGVVQSPRYKIIEKKQPVAFWCNPISGHNTLYWYLQNLGQGPELLIRYENEEAVDDSQLPKDRFSAERLKGVDSTLKIQPAELGDSAVYLCASSPSHNEQFFGPGTRLTVL.

This clone was observed a few times. The chain joins TRBV7-3 to TRBJ2-1, with a weak D call TRBD2 (6 bases). Germline V gives CDR1 SGHTA, CDR2 FQGTGA. V lost 4 bases and J lost 12, with 19 bases in between. The CDR3 extends over 14 amino acids. CDR3 bases: TGTGCCAGCAGCTCGGACCCTTTGGGGGGAGGGCAGTTCTTC. Its translation: CASSSDPLGGGQFF. Together with reference TRBV7-3 and TRBJ2-1, the CDR3 gives the full variable domain: GAGVSQTPSNKVTEKGKYVELRCDPISGHTALYWYRQSLGQGPEFLIYFQGTGAADDSGLPNDRFFAVRPEGSVSTLKIQRTERGDSAVYLCASSSDPLGGGQFFGPGTRLTVL.

The chain has TRBV3-1 (or the pseudogene TRBV3-2) and TRBJ2-1; maybe TRBD1 (5 bases). The CDR3 has 17 residues. In germline, CDR1 is LGHDT, CDR2 YNNKEL (reference sequence). The V end lost 3 bases, the J end lost 0 bases, and 15 bases lay between the germline ends. The CDR3 DNA reads TGTGCCAGCAGCCACCGACAGACCCTCAGCTCCTACAATGAGCAGTTCTTC. It codes for CASSHRQTLSSYNEQFF.

V usage is TRBV24-1 and J usage is TRBJ2-1; TRBD2 matches at 13 bases. V shed 6 bases and J 5 bases; nucleotides not matched to a gene: 3. Germline CDR1 KGHDR, CDR2 SFDVKD. CDR3 length: 15 residues. As DNA, the CDR3 is TGTGCCACCAGTCCCGGGACTAGCGGGAACAATGAGCAGTTCTTC. This codes for CATSPGTSGNNEQFF.

The chain combines TRBV7-8 with TRBJ2-3, with TRBD2 matching 9 bases. The CDR3 length is 17 residues. V dropped 5 bases and J dropped 4; count of bases not matched to a gene: 13. In germline, CDR1 is SGHVS, CDR2 FQNEAQ. CDR3 amino acids: CASSPFQAGGRPDTQYF. CDR3 DNA: TGTGCCAGCAGCCCCTTTCAAGCGGGAGGTCGCCCAGATACGCAGTATTTT.

The chain employs TRBV5-1 and TRBJ2-2; no definite D call. V was clipped by 0 bases and J by 4 bases, with 13 bases between them. The CDR3 loop spans 16 amino acids. Germline loops: CDR1 SGHRS, CDR2 YFSETQ. The CDR3 spells CASSLDAQSITGELFF. CDR3 sequence (DNA): TGCGCCAGCAGCTTGGATGCACAGAGCATCACCGGGGAGCTGTTTTTT.

The count of this clone is one. The chain joins TRBV5-4 to TRBJ2-5, with D unresolved. CDR1 and CDR2 from the germline V gene are SGHNT and YYREEE (reference sequence). The CDR3 loop spans 14 amino acids. V was trimmed by 3 bases and J by 4 bases, leaving 13 bases between them. The CDR3 coding sequence is TGTGCCAGCAGCTCCCAGGTTTTCGGAGAGACCCAGTACTTC. This encodes CASSSQVFGETQYF.

The chain couples TRBV9 to TRBJ1-3; D possibly corresponds to TRBD1 (6 bases). The CDR3 runs 16 residues. With 4 bases removed from V and 2 bases from J, the gap between germline ends came to 16 bases. From germline, CDR1 is SGDLS and CDR2 YYNGEE. The DNA for the CDR3 is TGTGCCAGCAGCCCTAGAGCGTCAGGGGCTGGAAACACCATATATTTT. This gives the protein CASSPRASGAGNTIYF.

To note about this clone: Sequence at one end of the junction differs from germline and may be a read error. The chain is built from TRBV7-7 and TRBJ2-3, with 10 positions matching TRBD1. Germline loops: CDR1 SSHAT, CDR2 FNYEAQ (reference sequence). CDR3 length: 15 residues. The DNA of the CDR3 is TGTGCTAGCAGCCGTGGGACAGGGGGCACAGATACGCAGTATTTT. Translation gives CASSRGTGGTDTQYF.